This passage covers 9 T cell receptor beta chains from one sample sequenced in a study of control samples from healthy donors and cancer patients. Method: immunoSEQ multiplex PCR; TCRdb's copy keeps in-frame clones and lacks some. The sample holds more than 110,000 clones; about 85% are singletons and the top ten take around 10%. Sequenced: blood. The receptors were gathered from a young woman in good health.

The V gene is TRBV3-1 (or the pseudogene TRBV3-2), the J gene TRBJ2-2; D unclear. Looked up from germline, CDR1 is LGHDT and CDR2 is YNNKEL (reference sequence). Trimming took 0 bases from V and 7 from J, leaving 12 bases between them. The CDR3 extends over 15 amino acids. CDR3 protein: CASSQDIFRIGELFF. The CDR3 DNA sequence: TGTGCCAGCAGCCAAGATATTTTTAGGATCGGGGAGCTGTTTTTT.

The chain links TRBV25-1 to TRBJ1-1; 8 bases map to TRBD1. The CDR3 sequence is 14 residues long. Looked up from germline, CDR1 is MGHDK and CDR2 is SYGVNS. Germline trimming cut 5 bases from V and 5 bases from J; bases unmatched to any gene: 7. CDR3 DNA: TGTGCCAGCAGTATAACAGGGGGGGAGACTGAAGCTTTCTTT. The encoded protein is CASSITGGETEAFF.

V usage is TRBV6-6 and J usage is TRBJ1-5; D unclear. This CDR3 region has 16 residues. Germline CDR1 reads MNHNY; CDR2 reads SVGAGI (reference sequence). Trimming stripped 2 bases from V and 3 bases from J, with 14 bases between. Here the CDR3 DNA reads TGTGCCAGCAGTTACGTGAATCGGGGTTACAATCAGCCCCAGCATTTT. Its protein is CASSYVNRGYNQPQHF.

The chain combines TRBV3-1 (or the pseudogene TRBV3-2) with TRBJ2-3; no clear D. This CDR3 spans 13 amino acids. CDR1 is LGHDT, CDR2 YNNKEL, per germline (reference sequence). Deletions cut 2 bases from V and 4 bases from J, with 7 bases between. CDR3 protein: CASSQKGSDTQYF. CDR3 DNA: TGTGCCAGCAGCCAAAAGGGATCAGATACGCAGTATTTT.

The chain has TRBV7-2 and TRBJ2-7, with 10 bases matching TRBD2. The CDR3 length is 19 residues. Trimming removed 2 bases from V and 4 bases from J; junction bases left unmatched: 17. Germline V CDR1 and CDR2: SGHTA, FQGNSA. DNA of the CDR3: TGTGCCAGCAGCTTAAAAAGGGGGAGCTCTAGCGGGAGCCAGTACGAGCAGTACTTC. This gives the protein CASSLKRGSSSGSQYEQYF.

This chain uses TRBV2 with TRBJ2-3, with TRBD2 matching over 10 bases. Germline CDR1 is SNHLY and CDR2 is FYNNEI. V lost 7 bases and J lost 6; bases outside the gene matches: 10. There are 15 residues in the CDR3. The CDR3 nucleotides read TGTGCCAGCAAGGCGGCTAGCGGGAGTGGGGATACGCAGTATTTT. Translation gives CASKAASGSGDTQYF.

V usage is TRBV5-6 and J usage is TRBJ2-7, with D maybe TRBD2 (6 bases). Trimming took 0 bases from V and 3 from J, leaving 13 bases between them. This CDR3 contains 15 residues. Germline assignment: CDR1 SGHDT and CDR2 YYEEEE. CDR3: CASSLVAGRNYEQYF. The CDR3, as DNA: TGTGCCAGCAGCTTGGTCGCGGGAAGGAACTACGAGCAGTACTTC.

The rearrangement joins TRBV6-5 to TRBJ1-6, with D unclear. The CDR3 covers 12 residues. Germline lookup yields CDR1 MNHEY and CDR2 SVGAGI. Trimming took 6 bases from V and 5 from J, leaving 5 bases between them. Here the CDR3 reads CASSPNNSPLHF. The CDR3 region has the DNA TGTGCCAGCAGCCCAAATAATTCACCCCTCCACTTT.

J is TRBJ2-7 and V is TRBV5-1; TRBD1 agrees at 8 bases. Germline assignment: CDR1 SGHRS and CDR2 YFSETQ. There are 13 residues in the CDR3. Trimming at V came to 4 bases and at J to 8 bases, leaving 8 bases not matched to a gene. The CDR3 nucleotides are TGCGCCAGCAGCCCGGAGACAGGGGCCAAGCAGTACTTC. As protein: CASSPETGAKQYF.